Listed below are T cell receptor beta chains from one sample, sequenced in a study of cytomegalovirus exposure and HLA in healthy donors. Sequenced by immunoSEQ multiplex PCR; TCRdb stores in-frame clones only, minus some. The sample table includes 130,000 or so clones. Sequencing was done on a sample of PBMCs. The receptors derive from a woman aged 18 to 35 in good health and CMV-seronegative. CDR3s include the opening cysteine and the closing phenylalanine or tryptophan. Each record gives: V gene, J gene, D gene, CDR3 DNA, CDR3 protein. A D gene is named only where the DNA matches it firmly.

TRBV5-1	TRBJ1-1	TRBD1	TGCGCCAGCATGCCCGCGACAGGGGGCGACGCTTTCTTT	CASMPATGGDAFF
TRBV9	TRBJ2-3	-	TGTGCCAGCAGCGTAGTCGGCGGGTCCACAGATACGCAGTATTTT	CASSVVGGSTDTQYF
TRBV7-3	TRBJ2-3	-	TGTGCCAGCAGCCCCACGGGGGCAGATACGCAGTATTTT	CASSPTGADTQYF
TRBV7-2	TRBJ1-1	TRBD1	TGTGCCAGCAGCCGGGACAGGGGCACTGAAGCTTTCTTT	CASSRDRGTEAFF
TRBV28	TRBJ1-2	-	TGTGCTTCCGGTTATGGCTACACCTTC	CASGYGYTF
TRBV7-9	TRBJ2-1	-	TGTGCCAGCAGCTTAGCGGGGAGCGGAGCAAACAATGAGCAGTTCTTC	CASSLAGSGANNEQFF
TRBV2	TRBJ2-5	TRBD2	TGTGCCAGCAGTGAAGCGTATTTAAGGGAGGGCGAGACCCAGTACTTC	CASSEAYLREGETQYF
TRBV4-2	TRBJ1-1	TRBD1	TGTGCCAGCAGCCAAGAGGGAGCAGGGGGCGAAACTGAAGCTTTCTTT	CASSQEGAGGETEAFF
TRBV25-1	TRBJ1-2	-	TGTGCCAGCAGTGCCAATCAGGATACCCGTGGCTACACCTTC	CASSANQDTRGYTF
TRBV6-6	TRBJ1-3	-	TGTGCCAGCAGTTACGGGCCTAACCTCTCTGGAAACACCATATATTTT	CASSYGPNLSGNTIYF
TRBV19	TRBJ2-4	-	TGTGCCAGTAGTATAGATCTTGCGGGACGCTTTCCCCGCTTC	CASSIDLAGRFPRF
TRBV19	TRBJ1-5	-	TGTGCCAGTAGTATAGAAAGGGGGAGCGGAGTCCCCAATCAGCCCCAGCATTTT	CASSIERGSGVPNQPQHF
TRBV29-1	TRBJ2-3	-	TGCAGCGTTGAAGGCGAGGGCACAGATACGCAGTATTTT	CSVEGEGTDTQYF
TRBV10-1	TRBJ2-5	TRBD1	TGCGCCAGCAGTCCGGGACAGGGGGCTTGGGAGACCCAGTACTTC	CASSPGQGAWETQYF
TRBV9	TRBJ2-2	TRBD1	TGTGCCAGCAGCGTAGGGGACAGGCTAACCGGGGAGCTGTTTTTT	CASSVGDRLTGELFF
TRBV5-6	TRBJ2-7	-	TGTGCCAGCAGCTTGGCCTATCGACCGAGGACCTACGAGCAGTACTTC	CASSLAYRPRTYEQYF
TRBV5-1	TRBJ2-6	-	TGCGCCAGCAGTTCTGAACCACAGGGAGCCAACGTCCTGACTTTC	CASSSEPQGANVLTF
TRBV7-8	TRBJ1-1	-	TGTGCCAGCAGCTTAGCTACAGGGGAAGCTTTCTTT	CASSLATGEAFF
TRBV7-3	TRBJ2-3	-	TGTGCCAGCAGCTTTAACCGCGCAGATACGCAGTATTTT	CASSFNRADTQYF
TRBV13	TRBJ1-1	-	TGTGCCAGCAGCTACCGGGAGGGGATGAACACTGAAGCTTTCTTT	CASSYREGMNTEAFF
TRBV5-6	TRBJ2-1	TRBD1	TGTGCCAGCAGCCTGCCCCGGACAGGGGTAAGAAATGAGCAGTTCTTC	CASSLPRTGVRNEQFF
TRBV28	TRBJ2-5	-	TGTGCCAGCAGTATCGCGGGACGGAGGTGGGAGACCCAGTACTTC	CASSIAGRRWETQYF
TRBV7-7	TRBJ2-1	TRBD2	TGTGCCAGCAGCTTATTAGCGGGGGCCTACAATGAGCAGTTCTTC	CASSLLAGAYNEQFF
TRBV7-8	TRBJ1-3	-	TGTGCCAGCAGCTTAGTTGTGAGCTCTGGAAACACCATATATTTT	CASSLVVSSGNTIYF
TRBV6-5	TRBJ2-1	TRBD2	TGTGCCAGCAGTAGCGGGAGGGCCGTATTCAATGAGCAGTTCTTC	CASSSGRAVFNEQFF
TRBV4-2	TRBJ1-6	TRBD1	TGTGCCAGCAGCCAACCTAGACAGGGGTTTTCTAATTCACCCCTCCACTTT	CASSQPRQGFSNSPLHF